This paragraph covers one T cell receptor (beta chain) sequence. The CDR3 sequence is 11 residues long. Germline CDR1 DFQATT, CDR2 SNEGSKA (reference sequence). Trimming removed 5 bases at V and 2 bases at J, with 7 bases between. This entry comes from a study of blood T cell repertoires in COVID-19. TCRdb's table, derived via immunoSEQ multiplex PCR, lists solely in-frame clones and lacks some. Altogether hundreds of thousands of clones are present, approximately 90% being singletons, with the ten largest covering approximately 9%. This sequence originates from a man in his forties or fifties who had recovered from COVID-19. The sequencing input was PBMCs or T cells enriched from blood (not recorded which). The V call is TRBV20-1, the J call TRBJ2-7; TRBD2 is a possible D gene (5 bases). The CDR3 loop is CSAWRTYEQYF. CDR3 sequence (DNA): TGCAGTGCTTGGAGGACCTACGAGCAGTACTTC.